This T cell receptor beta chain came from a study of blood T cell repertoires in COVID-19. Looking at the study overall: COVID-19 samples, acute and convalescent, were from the United States, Italy and Spain. PBMCs, B-cell-depleted T cells, or T cells were the source of the cDNA or gDNA that made up the material.

Trimming removed 3 bases at V and 6 bases at J, with 9 bases between. Germline CDR1 MNHEY, CDR2 SMNVEV (reference sequence). The CDR3 loop spans 13 amino acids. Enrolled during active infection, Seattle patients were then followed longitudinally. Authors' analysis steps: Amplifying reference gene primers gave estimates of nucleated cell counts. Some clones are missing from TCRdb's copy, which holds only in-frame ones; the method was immunoSEQ multiplex PCR. For V, J and clone size, that table is used; D and trimming come from the DNA. Found here are approximately 160,000 clones, approximately 86% of them singletons; the top ten hold 0.55% to 0.6%.

The gene calls are TRBV27 and TRBJ2-1, with D maybe TRBD1 (5 bases). This TCR came from a man aged 60-69 years with COVID-19, enrolled during active disease. The specimen sequenced was peripheral blood. CDR3 loop: CASSFREFNEQFF. CDR3 DNA sequence: TGTGCCAGCAGTTTCAGGGAATTCAATGAGCAGTTCTTC.